The entry below describes one TCR beta chain. Its specificity is unknown. Runs used v3.0 of the immunoSEQ assay and were done at survey level. The target of sequencing was 40,000-50,000 T-cell genomes per sample. Only in-frame clones appear in the TCRdb table, and some are missing; sequencing was by immunoSEQ multiplex PCR. The sample yields some 19,000 clones, approximately 88% seen once. With 2 bases removed from V and 0 bases from J, the gap between germline ends came to 18 bases. The CDR3 consists of 19 residues. Germline V CDR1 and CDR2: SGDLS, YYNGEE. This entry belongs to a study of long-term antiretroviral therapy in people with HIV. Broader study findings: At every time point, clones expanded before ART dominated the repertoire. Repertoires from HIV showed CDR3 length ranges narrower than those of controls.

Sample: unsorted PBMCs, taken 0.9 years after starting antiretroviral therapy. The receptor was isolated from a man between 18 and 29 years old with HIV. J is TRBJ1-6 and V is TRBV9; no firm D call. This CDR3 is CASSVILSRISSYNSPLHF. The DNA for the CDR3 is TGTGCCAGCAGCGTTATTTTGTCGAGGATTAGCTCCTATAATTCACCCCTCCACTTT.